This entry lists 13 T cell receptor beta chains sequenced from one sample in a study of T cells in localized non-small cell lung cancer. This table comes from immunoSEQ multiplex PCR, and its TCRdb copy is limited to in-frame clones, with some not included. The sample contains more than 30,000 clones, 70% to 90% of which appear only once. The sample here was peripheral blood mononuclear cells, taken before any cancer treatment. Receptors originate from a woman between 40 and 69 years old with stage III lung adenocarcinoma.

The CDR3 DNA reads as TGTGCCAGCAGTTTAGTCCGGACTAGCGACATCTCCTACGAGCAGTACTTC. Translation: CASSLVRTSDISYEQYF. The J gene is TRBJ2-7, the V gene TRBV6-7; 9 bases fit TRBD2. TRBV6-7 is noted as an ORF with a role that remains uncertain. V dropped 4 bases and J dropped 0; count of bases not matched to a gene: 10. This CDR3 has 17 residues.

This rearrangement joins TRBV18 to TRBJ2-7, with 8 bases aligning to TRBD2. CDR1 KGHSH and CDR2 LQKENI come from the germline V gene. J was trimmed by 5 bases and V by 5 bases; bases with no gene match: 11. The CDR3 loop spans 15 amino acids. The CDR3 bases are TGTGCCAGCTCAGTAGCGGGGAGGGCCTTCCACGAGCAGTACTTC. This sequence encodes CASSVAGRAFHEQYF.

This chain connects TRBV4-1 to TRBJ2-7, with D unclear. This CDR3 spans 18 amino acids. The germline CDR1 and CDR2 sequences are MGHRA and YSYEKL. Trimming took off 0 bases at V and 3 bases at J, with 21 bases between the two ends. The CDR3 reads CASSQDQLKIDHLYEQYF. In DNA, the CDR3 is TGCGCCAGCAGCCAAGATCAACTGAAAATCGACCACCTCTACGAGCAGTACTTC.

The J gene is TRBJ2-2, the V gene TRBV12-5; TRBD2 agrees at 13 bases. The trim removed 6 bases at V and 6 bases at J, leaving 10 bases unmatched. Germline V lookup: CDR1 LGHNT, CDR2 FRNRAP. The CDR3 has 17 amino acids. For the CDR3, the DNA is TGTGCTAGTGGCTCCGGACTAGCGGGGGTCGGGGCCGGGGAGCTGTTTTTT. Amino acid sequence: CASGSGLAGVGAGELFF.

This chain joins TRBV15 and TRBJ2-1, with 7 positions matching TRBD1. CDR3 length: 15 residues. Germline V gene lookup returns CDR1 LNHNV and CDR2 YYDKDF (reference sequence). The V and J ends lost 5 bases and 6 bases, in that order; junction bases with no gene match: 10. The CDR3 region has the DNA TGTGCCACCAGCGACGACAGGGCGAAGGGCAATGAGCAGTTCTTC. As protein: CATSDDRAKGNEQFF. Full variable domain (outside the CDR3, taken from reference TRBV15 and TRBJ2-1): DAMVIQNPRYQVTQFGKPVTLSCSQTLNHNVMYWYQQKSSQAPKLLFHYYDKDFNNEADTPDNFQSRRPNTSFCFLDIRSPGLGDTAMYLCATSDDRAKGNEQFFGPGTRLTVL.

V is TRBV28 and J is TRBJ2-3; 8 bases line up with TRBD2. CDR3 size: 15 residues. CDR1 is MDHEN, CDR2 SYDVKM, per germline. V shed 6 bases and J 1 base; nucleotides not matched to a gene: 6. CDR3 amino acids: CASSSTRGGTDTQYF. The CDR3 coding sequence is TGTGCCAGCAGCTCGACGCGGGGGGGCACAGATACGCAGTATTTT.

Note on this clone: It is unclear where the CDR3 begins or ends on the DNA, so no DNA is shown, and the CDR3 is as TCRdb lists it. The genes are TRBV29-1 and TRBJ1-2. Germline assignment: CDR1 SQVTM and CDR2 ANQGSEA. The CDR3 spans 11 amino acids, including both terminal residues. The CDR3 loop reads CSVLTVGKGTF.

This chain uses TRBV27 with TRBJ1-4, with 9 bases identical to TRBD1. This CDR3 spans 15 amino acids. The V gene end was trimmed by 5 bases and the J gene end by 7 bases; junction bases not matched to a gene: 8. Germline V gives CDR1 MNHEY, CDR2 SMNVEV (reference sequence). CDR3: CASSPRTGVGEKLFF. The CDR3 DNA sequence: TGTGCCAGCAGTCCCCGGACAGGGGTTGGTGAAAAACTGTTTTTT.

V is TRBV5-4 and J is TRBJ1-4; D is ambiguous. The germline gives CDR1 SGHNT, CDR2 YYREEE (reference sequence). Trimming pared 4 bases from V and 4 bases from J, leaving 8 bases between. The CDR3 loop spans 13 amino acids. CDR3 sequence: CASSTQNNEKLFF. The CDR3 DNA sequence: TGTGCCAGCAGCACACAGAATAATGAAAAACTGTTTTTT.

V and J are TRBV11-2 and TRBJ2-7, with 13 bases lining up with TRBD2. Looked up from germline, CDR1 is SGHAT and CDR2 is FQNNGV. Unmatched junction bases numbered 5, after V lost 5 bases and J lost 7 bases. CDR3 size: 14 residues. The CDR3 DNA follows: TGTGCCAGCAGCCCGGGACTAGCGGGGAGGGAGCAGTACTTC. Amino acids: CASSPGLAGREQYF. The full variable domain, rest sourced from reference TRBV11-2 and TRBJ2-7, is EAGVAQSPRYKIIEKRQSVAFWCNPISGHATLYWYQQILGQGPKLLIQFQNNGVVDDSQLPKDRFSAERLKGVDSTLKIQPAKLEDSAVYLCASSPGLAGREQYFGPGTRLTVT.

V usage is TRBV6-1 and J usage is TRBJ1-4; possible D gene TRBD1, 5 bases. Trimming cost V 0 bases and J 3 bases, with 8 bases left between them. CDR3 length: 15 residues. Germline CDR1 reads MNHNS; CDR2 reads SASEGT. This chain's CDR3 is CASSEAPGPNEKLFF. The CDR3 coding sequence is TGTGCCAGCAGTGAAGCACCGGGACCTAATGAAAAACTGTTTTTT.

This clone ranks as medium-sized. The rearrangement uses TRBV6-4 and TRBJ2-3; the D is unclear. Looked up from germline, CDR1 is MRHNA and CDR2 is SNTAGT. The CDR3 spans 14 residues. V was cut by 3 bases and J by 2 bases, with 9 bases left in between. The CDR3 DNA reads TGTGCCAGCAGTGAGAAAAGAGACACAGATACGCAGTATTTT. Protein sequence: CASSEKRDTDTQYF.

The rearrangement uses TRBV7-9 and TRBJ1-3; D may be TRBD1 (6 bases). Trimming pared 4 bases from V and 0 bases from J, leaving 10 bases between. There are 15 residues in the CDR3. CDR1 SEHNR and CDR2 FQNEAQ come from the germline V gene (reference sequence). The CDR3 coding sequence is TGTGCCAGCAGCTCACAGGGCCTCTCTGGAAACACCATATATTTT. This encodes CASSSQGLSGNTIYF.